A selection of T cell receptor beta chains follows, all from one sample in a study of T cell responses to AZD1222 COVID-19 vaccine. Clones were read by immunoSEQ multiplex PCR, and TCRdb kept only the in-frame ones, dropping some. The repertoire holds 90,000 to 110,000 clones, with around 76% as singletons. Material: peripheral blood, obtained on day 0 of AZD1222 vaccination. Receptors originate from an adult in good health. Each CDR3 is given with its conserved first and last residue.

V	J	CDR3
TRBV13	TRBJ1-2	CASSDPGGPPLNYGYTF
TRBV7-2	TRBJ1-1	CASSFFRGARDEAFF
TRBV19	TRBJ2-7	CASSPASAGGGYEQYF
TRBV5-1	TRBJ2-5	CASSPLSLKETQYF
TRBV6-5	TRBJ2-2	CASSTGTGELFF
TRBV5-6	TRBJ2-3	CASSLYRMDTQYF
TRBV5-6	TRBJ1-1	CASSLVPTEAFF
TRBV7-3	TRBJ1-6	CASSLTGQGNSPLHF
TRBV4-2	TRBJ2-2	CASSQYPSSGGTGELFF
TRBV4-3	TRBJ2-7	CASSLQVESYEQYF
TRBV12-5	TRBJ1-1	CASGETGTEAFF
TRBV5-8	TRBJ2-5	CASSLHIIRQDPQETQYF
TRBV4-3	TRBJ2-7	CASSQETGGTYEQYF
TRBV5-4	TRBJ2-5	CASTLTGGGETQYF
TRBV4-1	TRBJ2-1	CASSQDPSGHSYNEQFF
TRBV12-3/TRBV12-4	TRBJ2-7	CASSTTGVEQYF
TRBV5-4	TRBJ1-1	CASSPGETRGTEAFF
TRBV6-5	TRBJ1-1	CASSYSRDTEAFF
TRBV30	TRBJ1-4	CAWSAPGGAAIKLFF
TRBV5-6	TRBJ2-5	CASSLGQGYQETQYF
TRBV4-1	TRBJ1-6	CASSLVVSTRSPLHF
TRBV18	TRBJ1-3	CASSDYPQSTIYF